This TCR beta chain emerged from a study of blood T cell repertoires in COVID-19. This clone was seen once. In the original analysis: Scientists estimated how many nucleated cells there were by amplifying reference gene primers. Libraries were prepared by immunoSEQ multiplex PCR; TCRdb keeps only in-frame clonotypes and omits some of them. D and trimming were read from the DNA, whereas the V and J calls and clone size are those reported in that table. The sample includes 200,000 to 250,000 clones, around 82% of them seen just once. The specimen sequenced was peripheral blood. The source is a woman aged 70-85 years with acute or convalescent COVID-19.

CDR3: CASSLLLFETQYF. CDR3 nucleotide sequence: TGTGCCAGCAGCTTATTATTATTTGAGACCCAGTACTTC. The V gene is TRBV11-2, the J gene TRBJ2-5; D not resolved. Deletions cut 2 bases from V and 5 bases from J, with 9 bases between. The CDR3 runs to 13 residues. Germline V CDR1 and CDR2: SGHAT, FQNNGV.